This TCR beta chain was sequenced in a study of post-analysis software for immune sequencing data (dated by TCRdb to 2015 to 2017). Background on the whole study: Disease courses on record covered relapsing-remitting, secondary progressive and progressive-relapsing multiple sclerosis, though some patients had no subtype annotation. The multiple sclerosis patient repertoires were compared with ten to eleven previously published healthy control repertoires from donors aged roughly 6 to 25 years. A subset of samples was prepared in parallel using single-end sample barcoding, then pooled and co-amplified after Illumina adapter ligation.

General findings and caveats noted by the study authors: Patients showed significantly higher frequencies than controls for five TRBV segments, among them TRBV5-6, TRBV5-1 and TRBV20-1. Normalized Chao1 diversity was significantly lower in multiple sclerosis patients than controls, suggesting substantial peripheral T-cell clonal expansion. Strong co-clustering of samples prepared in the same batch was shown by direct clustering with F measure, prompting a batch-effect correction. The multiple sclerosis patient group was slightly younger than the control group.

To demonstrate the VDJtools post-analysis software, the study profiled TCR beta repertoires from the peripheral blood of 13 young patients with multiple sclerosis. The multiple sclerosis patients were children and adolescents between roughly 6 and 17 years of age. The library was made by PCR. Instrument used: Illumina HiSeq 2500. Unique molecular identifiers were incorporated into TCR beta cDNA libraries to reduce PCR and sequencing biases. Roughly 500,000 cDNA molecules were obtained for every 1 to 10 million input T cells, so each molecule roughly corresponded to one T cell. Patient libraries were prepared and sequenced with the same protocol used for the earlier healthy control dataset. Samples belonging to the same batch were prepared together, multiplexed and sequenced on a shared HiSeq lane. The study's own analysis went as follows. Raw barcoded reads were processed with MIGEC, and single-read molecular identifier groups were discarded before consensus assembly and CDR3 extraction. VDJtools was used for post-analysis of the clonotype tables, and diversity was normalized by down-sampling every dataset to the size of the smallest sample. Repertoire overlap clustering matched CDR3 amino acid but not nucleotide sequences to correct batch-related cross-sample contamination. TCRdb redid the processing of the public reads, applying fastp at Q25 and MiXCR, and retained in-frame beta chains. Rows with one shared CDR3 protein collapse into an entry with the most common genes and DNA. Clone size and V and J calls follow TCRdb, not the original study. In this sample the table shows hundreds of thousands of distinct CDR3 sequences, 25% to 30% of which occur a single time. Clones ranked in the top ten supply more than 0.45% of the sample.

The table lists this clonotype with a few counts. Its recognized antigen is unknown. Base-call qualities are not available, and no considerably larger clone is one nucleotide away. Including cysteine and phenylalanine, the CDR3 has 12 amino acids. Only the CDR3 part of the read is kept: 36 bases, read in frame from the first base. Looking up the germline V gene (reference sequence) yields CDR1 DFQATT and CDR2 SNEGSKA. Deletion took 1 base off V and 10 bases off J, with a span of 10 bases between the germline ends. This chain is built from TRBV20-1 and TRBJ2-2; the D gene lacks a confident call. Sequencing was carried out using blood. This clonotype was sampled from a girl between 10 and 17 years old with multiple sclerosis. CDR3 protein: CSARVGSSELFF. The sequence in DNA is TGCAGTGCTAGAGTGGGGTCTTCGGAGCTGTTTTTT.